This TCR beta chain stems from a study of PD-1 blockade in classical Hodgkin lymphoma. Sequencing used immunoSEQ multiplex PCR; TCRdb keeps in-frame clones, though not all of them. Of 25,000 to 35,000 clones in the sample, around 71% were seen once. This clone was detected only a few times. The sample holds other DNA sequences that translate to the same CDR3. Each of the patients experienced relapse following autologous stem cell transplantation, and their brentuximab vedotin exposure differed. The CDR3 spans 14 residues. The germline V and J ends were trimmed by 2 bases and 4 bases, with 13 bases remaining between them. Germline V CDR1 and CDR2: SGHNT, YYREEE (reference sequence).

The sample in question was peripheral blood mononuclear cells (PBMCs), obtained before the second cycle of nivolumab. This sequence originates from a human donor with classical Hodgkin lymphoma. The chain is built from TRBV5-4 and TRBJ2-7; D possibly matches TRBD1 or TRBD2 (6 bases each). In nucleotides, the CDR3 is TGTGCCAGCAGCTTAGGTGGGGGGCGGTACGAGCAGTACTTC. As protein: CASSLGGGRYEQYF. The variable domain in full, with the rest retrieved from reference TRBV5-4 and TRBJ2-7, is ETGVTQSPTHLIKTRGQQVTLRCSSQSGHNTVSWYQQALGQGPQFIFQYYREEENGRGNFPPRFSGLQFPNYSSELNVNALELDDSALYLCASSLGGGRYEQYFGPGTRLTVT.